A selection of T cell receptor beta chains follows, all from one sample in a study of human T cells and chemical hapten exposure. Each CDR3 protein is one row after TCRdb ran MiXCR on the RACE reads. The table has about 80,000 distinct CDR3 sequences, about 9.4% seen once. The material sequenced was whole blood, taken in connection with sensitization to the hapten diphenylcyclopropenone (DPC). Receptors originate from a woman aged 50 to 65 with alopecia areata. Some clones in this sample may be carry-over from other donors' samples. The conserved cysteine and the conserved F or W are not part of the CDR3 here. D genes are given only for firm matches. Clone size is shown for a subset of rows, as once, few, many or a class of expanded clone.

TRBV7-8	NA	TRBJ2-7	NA	ASSLGGAGGNYEQY
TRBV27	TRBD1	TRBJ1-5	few	ASSALDRGRENQPQH
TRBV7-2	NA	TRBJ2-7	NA	ASSFIQGGYEQY
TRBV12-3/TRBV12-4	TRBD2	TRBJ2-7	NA	ASSAGLAGGRYEQY
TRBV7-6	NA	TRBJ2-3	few	ASSNRVRGTDTQY
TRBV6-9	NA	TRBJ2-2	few	ASSYCPLARNTGELF
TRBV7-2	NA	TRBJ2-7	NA	ASSLASGRVSGEQY
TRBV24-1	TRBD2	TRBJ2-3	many	ATSDPLAGGPDTQY
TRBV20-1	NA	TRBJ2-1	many	SAPPDSQSYNEQF
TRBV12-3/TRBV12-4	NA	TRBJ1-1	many	ASSLVSRVYTEAF
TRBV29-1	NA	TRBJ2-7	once	SVRGRADSYEQY
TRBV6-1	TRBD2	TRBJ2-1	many	ASSELAGALDEQF
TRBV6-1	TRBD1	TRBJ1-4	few	ASSRTGGVGEKLF
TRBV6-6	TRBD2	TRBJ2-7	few	ASSDPSGNYEQY
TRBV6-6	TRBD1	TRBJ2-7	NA	ASSFLLDRAYEQY
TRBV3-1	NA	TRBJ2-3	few	ASSQPGRDKDTQY
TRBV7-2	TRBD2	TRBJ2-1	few	ASSLAVAGVYEQF
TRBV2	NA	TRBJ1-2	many	ASSGALNYGYT
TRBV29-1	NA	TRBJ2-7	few	SVDRQGSYEQY
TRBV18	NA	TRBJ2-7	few	ASSPSGPPYEQY
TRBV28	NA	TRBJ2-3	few	ASRRASTDTQY
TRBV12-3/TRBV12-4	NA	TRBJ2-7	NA	ASSPGTGARGEQY
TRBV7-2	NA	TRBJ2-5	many	ASSLGARQETQY
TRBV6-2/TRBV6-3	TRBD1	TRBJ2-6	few	ASRTGTTGANVLT
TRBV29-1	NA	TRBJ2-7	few	SVGLGGYVEQY
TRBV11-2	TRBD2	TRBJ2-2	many	ASSSRLLAGDTGELF
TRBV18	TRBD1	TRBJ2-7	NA	ASSLDRVVLYEQY
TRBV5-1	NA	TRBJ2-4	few	ASSFEGVGNIQY
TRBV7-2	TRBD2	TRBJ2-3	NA	ASSPRLAGGPSDTQY
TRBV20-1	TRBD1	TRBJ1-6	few	SARQGGYNSPLH
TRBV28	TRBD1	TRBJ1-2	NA	ASSLYRGQGYT
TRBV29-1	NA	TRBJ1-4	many	SVQGVDEKLF
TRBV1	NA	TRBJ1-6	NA	TSSQDRDWDGSYNSPLH
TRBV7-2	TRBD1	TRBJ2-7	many	ASSLWETGVKYEQY
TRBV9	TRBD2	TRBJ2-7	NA	ASSPVGSGGSSYEQY
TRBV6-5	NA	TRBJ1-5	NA	ASSQQVGGNQPQH
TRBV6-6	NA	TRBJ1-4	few	ASSLGRMNEKLF
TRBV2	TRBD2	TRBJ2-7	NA	ASSAGSGRGEQY
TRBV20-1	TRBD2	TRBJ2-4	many	SARSGISKNIQY
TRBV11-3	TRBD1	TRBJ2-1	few	ASSEEDRGSTYNEQF
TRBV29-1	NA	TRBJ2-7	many	SVGAGARQY
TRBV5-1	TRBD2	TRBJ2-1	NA	ASSGTSGTTYNEQF
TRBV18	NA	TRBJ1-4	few	ASSPRTATNEKLF
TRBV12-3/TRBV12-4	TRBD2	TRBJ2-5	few	ASTGTRESYETQY
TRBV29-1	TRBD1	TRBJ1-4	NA	SAGAGQPNEKLF
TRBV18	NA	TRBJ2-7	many	ASSLIEGYEQY
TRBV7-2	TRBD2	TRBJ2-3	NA	ASSLDPPRTSGVTDTQY
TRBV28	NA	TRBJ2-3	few	ASSLTTGISHTQY
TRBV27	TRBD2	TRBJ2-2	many	ASNTGLAGGKNTGELF
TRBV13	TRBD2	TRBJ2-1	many	ASSLPGLASNNEQF
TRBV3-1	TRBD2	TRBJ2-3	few	ASSQEGLAGVDTQY
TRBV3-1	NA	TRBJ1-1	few	ASSHPTWTEAF
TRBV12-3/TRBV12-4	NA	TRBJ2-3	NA	ASRSHPGTAAGRDTQY
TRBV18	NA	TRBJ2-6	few	ASSPSNSGANVLT
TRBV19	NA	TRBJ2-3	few	ASRAGSSTDTQY
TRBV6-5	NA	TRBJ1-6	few	ASSPSQGDNSPLH
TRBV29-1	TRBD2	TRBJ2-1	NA	SVSTTGGRGNEQF
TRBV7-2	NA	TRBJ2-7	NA	ASSSRGARYEQY